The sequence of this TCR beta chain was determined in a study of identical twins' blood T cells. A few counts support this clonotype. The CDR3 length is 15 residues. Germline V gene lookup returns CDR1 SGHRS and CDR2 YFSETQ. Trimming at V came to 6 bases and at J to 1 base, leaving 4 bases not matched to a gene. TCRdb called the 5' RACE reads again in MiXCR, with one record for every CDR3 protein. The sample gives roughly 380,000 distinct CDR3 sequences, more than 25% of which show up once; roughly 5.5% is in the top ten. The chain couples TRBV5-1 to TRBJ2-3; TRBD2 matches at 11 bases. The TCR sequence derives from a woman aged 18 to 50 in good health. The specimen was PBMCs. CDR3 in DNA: TGCGCCAGCAACAAACTAGCGGGGGGCACAGATACGCAGTATTTT. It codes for CASNKLAGGTDTQYF.